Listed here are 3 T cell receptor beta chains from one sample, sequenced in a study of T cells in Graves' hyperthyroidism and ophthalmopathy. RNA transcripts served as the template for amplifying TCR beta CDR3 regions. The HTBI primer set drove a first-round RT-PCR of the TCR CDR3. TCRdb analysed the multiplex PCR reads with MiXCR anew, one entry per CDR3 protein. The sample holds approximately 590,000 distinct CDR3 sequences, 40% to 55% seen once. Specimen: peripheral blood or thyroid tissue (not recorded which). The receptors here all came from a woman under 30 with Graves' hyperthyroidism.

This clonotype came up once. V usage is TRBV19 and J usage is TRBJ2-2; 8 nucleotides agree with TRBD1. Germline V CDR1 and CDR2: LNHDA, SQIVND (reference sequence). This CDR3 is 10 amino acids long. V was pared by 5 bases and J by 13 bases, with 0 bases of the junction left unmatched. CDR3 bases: TGTGCCAGTAGTGACAGGGGGCTGTTTTTT. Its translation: CASSDRGLFF.

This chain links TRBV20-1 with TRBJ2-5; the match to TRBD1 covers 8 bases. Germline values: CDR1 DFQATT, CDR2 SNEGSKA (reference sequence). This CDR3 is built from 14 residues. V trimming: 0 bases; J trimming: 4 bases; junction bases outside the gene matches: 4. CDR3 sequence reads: CSARESQGAETQYF. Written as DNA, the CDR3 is TGCAGTGCTAGAGAATCTCAGGGGGCAGAGACCCAGTACTTC.

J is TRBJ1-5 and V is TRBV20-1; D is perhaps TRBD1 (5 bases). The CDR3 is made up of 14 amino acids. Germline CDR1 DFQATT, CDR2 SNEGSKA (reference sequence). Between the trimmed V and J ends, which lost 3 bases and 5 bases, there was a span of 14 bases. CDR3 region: CSARGSGFDQPQHF. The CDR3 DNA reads TGCAGTGCTAGGGGTTCAGGGTTCGATCAGCCCCAGCATTTT.